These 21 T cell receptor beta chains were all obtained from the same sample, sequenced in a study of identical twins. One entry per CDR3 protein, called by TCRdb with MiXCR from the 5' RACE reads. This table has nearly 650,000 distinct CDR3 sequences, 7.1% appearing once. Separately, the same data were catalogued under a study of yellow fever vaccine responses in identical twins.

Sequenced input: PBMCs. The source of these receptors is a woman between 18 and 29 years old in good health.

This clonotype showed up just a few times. The CDR3 coding sequence is TGCAGTGCTAGAGTTTTAGAGCAGTTCTTC. Protein: CSARVLEQFF. This chain connects TRBV20-1 to TRBJ2-1; D not certain. CDR1 and CDR2 (germline): DFQATT, SNEGSKA (reference sequence). This CDR3 has 10 amino acids. V gave up 1 base and J gave up 10 bases, with 5 bases separating them.

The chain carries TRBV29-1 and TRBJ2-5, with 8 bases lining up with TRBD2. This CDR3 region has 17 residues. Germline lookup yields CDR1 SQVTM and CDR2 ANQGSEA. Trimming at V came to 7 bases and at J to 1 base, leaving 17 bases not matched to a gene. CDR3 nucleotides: TGCAGCGGGGGGTTTTGGCTAGCGGGCGGCACCCAAGAGACCCAGTACTTC. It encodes CSGGFWLAGGTQETQYF.

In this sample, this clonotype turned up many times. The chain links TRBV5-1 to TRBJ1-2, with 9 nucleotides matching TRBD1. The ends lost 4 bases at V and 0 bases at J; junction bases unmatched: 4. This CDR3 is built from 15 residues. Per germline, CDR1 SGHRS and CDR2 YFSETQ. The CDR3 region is CASSGTGPTNYGYTF. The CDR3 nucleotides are TGCGCCAGCAGCGGGACAGGGCCCACTAACTATGGCTACACCTTC. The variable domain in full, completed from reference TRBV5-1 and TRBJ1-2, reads KAGVTQTPRYLIKTRGQQVTLSCSPISGHRSVSWYQQTPGQGLQFLFEYFSETQRNKGNFPGRFSGRQFSNSRSEMNVSTLELGDSALYLCASSGTGPTNYGYTFGSGTRLTVV.

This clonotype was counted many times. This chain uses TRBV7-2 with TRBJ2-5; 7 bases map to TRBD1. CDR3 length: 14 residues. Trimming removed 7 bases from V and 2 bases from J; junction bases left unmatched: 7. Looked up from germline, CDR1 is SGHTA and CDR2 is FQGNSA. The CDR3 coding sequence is TGTGCCAGCACCAACCGGGGACAGCAAGAGACCCAGTACTTC. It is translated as CASTNRGQQETQYF.

This CDR3 is CSVEGGNEQFF. DNA of the CDR3: TGCAGCGTTGAAGGGGGCAATGAGCAGTTCTTC. The chain has TRBV29-1 and TRBJ2-1; D gene uncertain. The CDR3 extends over 11 amino acids. Trimming took 1 base from V and 6 from J, leaving 4 bases between them. Germline V gives CDR1 SQVTM, CDR2 ANQGSEA.

CDR3 amino acids: CSVGTSGSSAYEQYF. Written as DNA, the CDR3 is TGCAGCGTGGGGACTAGCGGGAGCTCGGCTTACGAGCAGTACTTC. V usage is TRBV29-1 and J usage is TRBJ2-7, with 14 bases identical to TRBD2. The V segment lost 6 bases and the J segment 4 bases; nucleotides outside the gene matches: 8. This CDR3 is built from 15 residues. CDR1 SQVTM and CDR2 ANQGSEA come from the germline V gene.

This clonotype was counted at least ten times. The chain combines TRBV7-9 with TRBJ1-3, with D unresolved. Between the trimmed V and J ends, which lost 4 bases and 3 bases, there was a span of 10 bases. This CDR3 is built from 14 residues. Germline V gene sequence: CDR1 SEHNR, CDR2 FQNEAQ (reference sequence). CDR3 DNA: TGTGCCAGCAGCTACCGGACGGGTGGAAACACCATATATTTT. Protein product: CASSYRTGGNTIYF.

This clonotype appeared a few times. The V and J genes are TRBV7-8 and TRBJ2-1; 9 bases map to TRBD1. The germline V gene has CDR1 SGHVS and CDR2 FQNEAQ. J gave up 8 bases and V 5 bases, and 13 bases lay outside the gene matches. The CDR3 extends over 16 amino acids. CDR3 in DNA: TGTGCCAGCAGCGCCACAGGGGGCTTTATGCTCCATGAGCAGTTCTTC. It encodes CASSATGGFMLHEQFF.

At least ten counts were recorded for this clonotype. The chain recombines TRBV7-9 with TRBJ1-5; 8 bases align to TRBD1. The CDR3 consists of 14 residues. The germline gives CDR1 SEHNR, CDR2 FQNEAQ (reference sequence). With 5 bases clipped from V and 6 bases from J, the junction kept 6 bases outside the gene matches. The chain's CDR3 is CASSPTGGPQPQHF. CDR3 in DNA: TGTGCCAGCAGCCCTACAGGGGGTCCTCAGCCCCAGCATTTT.

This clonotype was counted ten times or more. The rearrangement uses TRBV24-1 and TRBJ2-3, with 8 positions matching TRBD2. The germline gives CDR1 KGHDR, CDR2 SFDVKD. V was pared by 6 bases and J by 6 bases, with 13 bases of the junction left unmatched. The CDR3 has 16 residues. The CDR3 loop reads CATSITGTRESDTQYF. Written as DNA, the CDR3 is TGTGCCACCAGTATTACCGGGACTAGGGAATCGGATACGCAGTATTTT.

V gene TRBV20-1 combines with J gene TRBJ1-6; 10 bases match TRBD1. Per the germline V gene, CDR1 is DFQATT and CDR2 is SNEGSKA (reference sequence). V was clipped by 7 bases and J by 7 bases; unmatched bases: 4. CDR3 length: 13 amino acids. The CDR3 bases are TGCAGTGTGACGGGACAGGGGAATTCACCCCTCCACTTT. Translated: CSVTGQGNSPLHF.

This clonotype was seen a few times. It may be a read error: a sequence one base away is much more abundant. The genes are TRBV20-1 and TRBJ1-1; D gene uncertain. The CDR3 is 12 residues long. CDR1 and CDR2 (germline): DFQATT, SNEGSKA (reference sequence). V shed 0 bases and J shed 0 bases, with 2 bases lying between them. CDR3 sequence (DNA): TGCAGTGCTAGAGATGTGAACACTGAAGCTTTCTTT. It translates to CSARDVNTEAFF.

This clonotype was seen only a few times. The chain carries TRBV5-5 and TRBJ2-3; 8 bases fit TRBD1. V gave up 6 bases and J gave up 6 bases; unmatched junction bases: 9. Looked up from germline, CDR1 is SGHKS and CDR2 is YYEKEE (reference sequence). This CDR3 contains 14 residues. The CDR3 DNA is TGTGCCAGCAAGAGGACAGGGTGGAGGGATACGCAGTATTTT. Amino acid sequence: CASKRTGWRDTQYF.

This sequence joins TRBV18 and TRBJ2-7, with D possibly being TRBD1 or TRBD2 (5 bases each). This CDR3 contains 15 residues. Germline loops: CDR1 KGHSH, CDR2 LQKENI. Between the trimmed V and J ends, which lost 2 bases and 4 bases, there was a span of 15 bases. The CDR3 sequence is CASSPGDARGYEQYF. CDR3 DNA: TGTGCCAGCTCACCAGGCGACGCGAGGGGATACGAGCAGTACTTC.

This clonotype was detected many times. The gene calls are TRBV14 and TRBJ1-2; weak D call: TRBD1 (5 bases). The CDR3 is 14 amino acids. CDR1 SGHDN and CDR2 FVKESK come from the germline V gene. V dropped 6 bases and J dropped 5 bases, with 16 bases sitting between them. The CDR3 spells CASSLTPDTYGYTF. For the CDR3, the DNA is TGTGCCAGCAGTCTCACTCCGGACACTTATGGCTACACCTTC.

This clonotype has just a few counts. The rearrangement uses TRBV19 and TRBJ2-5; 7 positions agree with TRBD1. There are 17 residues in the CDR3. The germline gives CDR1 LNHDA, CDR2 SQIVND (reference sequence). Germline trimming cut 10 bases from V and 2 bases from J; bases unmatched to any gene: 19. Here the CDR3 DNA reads TGTGCCACAAGCATGAGAGGACAGGAGACATTTCAAGAGACCCAGTACTTC. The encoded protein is CATSMRGQETFQETQYF.

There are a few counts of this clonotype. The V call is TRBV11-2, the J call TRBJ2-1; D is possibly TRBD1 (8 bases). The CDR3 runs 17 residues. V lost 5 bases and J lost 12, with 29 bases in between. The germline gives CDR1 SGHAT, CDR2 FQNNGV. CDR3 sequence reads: CASSTGGASGPTTGQFF. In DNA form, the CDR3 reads TGTGCCAGCAGCACAGGGGGGGCTAGCGGACCCACAACCGGGCAGTTCTTC.

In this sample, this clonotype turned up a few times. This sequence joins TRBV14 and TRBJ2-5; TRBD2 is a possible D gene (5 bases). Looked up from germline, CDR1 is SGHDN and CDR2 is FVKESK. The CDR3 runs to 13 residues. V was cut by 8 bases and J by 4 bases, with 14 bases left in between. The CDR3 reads CASSGSGTETQYF. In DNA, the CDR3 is TGTGCCAGCTCCGGTTCGGGAACAGAGACCCAGTACTTC. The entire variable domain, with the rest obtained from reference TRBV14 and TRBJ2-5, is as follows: EAGVTQFPSHSVIEKGQTVTLRCDPISGHDNLYWYRRVMGKEIKFLLHFVKESKQDESGMPNNRFLAERTGGTYSTLKVQPAELEDSGVYFCASSGSGTETQYFGPGTRLLVL.

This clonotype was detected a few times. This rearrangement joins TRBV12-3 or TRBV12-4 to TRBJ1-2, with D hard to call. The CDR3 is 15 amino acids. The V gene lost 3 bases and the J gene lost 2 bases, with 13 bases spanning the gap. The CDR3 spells CASSFYQEGNYGYTF. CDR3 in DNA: TGTGCCAGCAGTTTCTATCAGGAGGGAAACTATGGCTACACCTTC.

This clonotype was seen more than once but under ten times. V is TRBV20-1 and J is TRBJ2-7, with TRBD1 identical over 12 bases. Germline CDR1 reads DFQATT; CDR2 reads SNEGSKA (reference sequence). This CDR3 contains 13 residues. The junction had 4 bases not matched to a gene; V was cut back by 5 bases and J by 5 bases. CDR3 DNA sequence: TGCAGTGCTTGGGACAGGGGGCAGCACGAGCAGTACTTC. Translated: CSAWDRGQHEQYF.

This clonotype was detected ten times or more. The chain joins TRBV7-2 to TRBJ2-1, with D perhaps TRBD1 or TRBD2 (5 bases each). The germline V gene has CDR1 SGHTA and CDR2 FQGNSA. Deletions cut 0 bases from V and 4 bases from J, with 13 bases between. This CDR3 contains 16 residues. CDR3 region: CASSLAPGTVYNEQFF. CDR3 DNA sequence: TGTGCCAGCAGCTTAGCGCCAGGGACGGTATACAATGAGCAGTTCTTC.